This is a list of T cell receptor beta chains from one sample in a study of OX40 agonist ivuxolimab in advanced cancers. TCRdb's table, derived via immunoSEQ multiplex PCR, lists solely in-frame clones and lacks some. Of under 80,000 clones detected, about 86% appear once; the ten largest clones hold approximately 8.4%. The input for sequencing was CD4+ or CD8+ T cells sorted from blood, taken in a trial of the OX40 agonist ivuxolimab. Receptors originate from an adult with an advanced solid tumor such as melanoma, head and neck, liver or kidney cancer. CDR3s include the opening cysteine and the closing phenylalanine or tryptophan. The D gene is left open where the match is weak. Size is omitted from some rows. Given values are once, few, many or a class for expanded clones.

clone size | J gene | D gene | V gene | CDR3 DNA | CDR3 protein
few | TRBJ1-3 | TRBD1 | TRBV28 | TGTGCCAGCAGTTTACCCGGGACAGGGAACTCCGGAAACACCATATATTTT | CASSLPGTGNSGNTIYF
NA | TRBJ2-2 | TRBD2 | TRBV27 | TGTGCCAGCAGGACGGGAGGGATAAACACCGGGGAGCTGTTTTTT | CASRTGGINTGELFF
NA | TRBJ2-1 | NA | TRBV7-7 | TGTGCCAGCAGCTTGGCCCTTAATGAGCAGTTCTTC | CASSLALNEQFF
few | TRBJ2-7 | NA | TRBV5-1 | TGCGCCAGCAGGCCGATTGGGGGGAACTACGAGCAGTACTTC | CASRPIGGNYEQYF
few | TRBJ2-1 | NA | TRBV6-1 | TGTGCCAGCATGCCTGTCGGACACAATGAGCAGTTCTTC | CASMPVGHNEQFF
NA | TRBJ2-5 | TRBD2 | TRBV10-3 | TGTGCCATCAGCTCAAGAGCGGGAGGGCCAGGCGAGACCCAGTACTTC | CAISSRAGGPGETQYF
once | TRBJ1-1 | NA | TRBV25-1 | TGTGCCAGCTGTCGTGAGGGGGAAGGCACTGAAGCTTTCTTT | CASCREGEGTEAFF
NA | TRBJ2-2 | NA | TRBV6-1 | TGTGCCAGCAGTGTGGTCGGGAACACCGGGGAGCTGTTTTTT | CASSVVGNTGELFF
NA | TRBJ2-2 | TRBD1 | TRBV9 | TGTGCCAGCAGTTTGGGACAGCGGAACACCGGGGAGCTGTTTTTT | CASSLGQRNTGELFF
NA | TRBJ1-5 | TRBD1 | TRBV2 | TGTGCCAGCAGGGACCGACAGGGAATGGGCAATCAGCCCCAGCATTTT | CASRDRQGMGNQPQHF
NA | TRBJ1-6 | TRBD1 | TRBV11-3 | TGTGCCAGCAGCTCGGGACAGAATTCACCCCTCCACTTT | CASSSGQNSPLHF
NA | TRBJ1-6 | NA | TRBV11-1 | TGTGCCAGCAGCTTAGGGGGGGCTGCGTATTCACCCCTCCACTTT | CASSLGGAAYSPLHF
NA | TRBJ1-1 | NA | TRBV27 | TGTGCCAGCAGTTTTGGTCGGTGGGACACTGAAGCTTTCTTT | CASSFGRWDTEAFF
NA | TRBJ1-5 | NA | TRBV4-1 | TGCGCCAGCAGCTTTAGTGGTCAGCCCCAGCATTTT | CASSFSGQPQHF
NA | TRBJ1-1 | NA | TRBV7-9 | TGTGCCAGCAGCACGATAGCAATGAACACTGAAGCTTTCTTT | CASSTIAMNTEAFF
NA | TRBJ2-4 | NA | TRBV2 | TGTGCCAGCAGTGAAGGGGGCCTCTGGGGCATTCAGTACTTC | CASSEGGLWGIQYF
few | TRBJ1-1 | TRBD1 | TRBV2 | TGTGCCAGCACCACGGACAGGGGTAAGACTGAAGCTTTCTTT | CASTTDRGKTEAFF
NA | TRBJ2-2 | TRBD1 | TRBV5-8 | TGTGCCAGCAGCTTGGGACAGGGAGACACCGGGGAGCTGTTTTTT | CASSLGQGDTGELFF
NA | TRBJ2-3 | TRBD2 | TRBV19 | TGTGCCAGTAGTATAATAAGCGGGGGGGGATCAGATACGCAGTATTTT | CASSIISGGGSDTQYF
NA | TRBJ2-7 | NA | TRBV6-5 | TGTGCCAGCAGTTCGGACACCGCCCCCCCTCTCTACGAGCAGTACTTC | CASSSDTAPPLYEQYF
NA | TRBJ2-5 | NA | TRBV18 | TGTGCCAGCTCGACAGGCTCTAAGGCGACCCAGTACTTC | CASSTGSKATQYF
NA | TRBJ2-5 | NA | TRBV7-3 | TGTGCCAGCAGCCACAGGATACCGATGGAGGGGTACCAAGAGACCCAGTACTTC | CASSHRIPMEGYQETQYF
NA | TRBJ2-7 | NA | TRBV2 | TGTGCCAGCAGGATCTTAGGGTCCACCGACGAGCAGTACTTC | CASRILGSTDEQYF
NA | TRBJ2-1 | NA | TRBV6-1 | TGTGCCAGCAGGATGAGCTCCTACAATGAGCAGTTCTTC | CASRMSSYNEQFF
NA | TRBJ2-1 | TRBD1 | TRBV11-3 | TGTGCCAGCAGCTACCTCCGGGGACAGACTTACAATGAGCAGTTCTTC | CASSYLRGQTYNEQFF
NA | TRBJ2-7 | NA | TRBV7-9 | TGTGCCAGCATGGAGGGGGTGGACGAGCAGTACTTC | CASMEGVDEQYF
NA | TRBJ1-4 | TRBD1 | TRBV6-1 | TGTGCCAGCAGTGAAGCGCAGGGACAGGCCTGGGAAAAACTGTTTTTT | CASSEAQGQAWEKLFF
once | TRBJ2-7 | TRBD2 | TRBV18 | TGTGCCAGCTCACCACTCCCCAGCGGGAGTAACGAGCAGTACTTC | CASSPLPSGSNEQYF
once | TRBJ1-5 | NA | TRBV5-1 | TGCGCCAGCAGCCCGGACCACATGAATCAGCCCCAGCATTTT | CASSPDHMNQPQHF
NA | TRBJ2-5 | TRBD1 | TRBV14 | TGTGCCAGCAGCCCGGACAGGGCTATTGGGACCCAGTACTTC | CASSPDRAIGTQYF
NA | TRBJ2-5 | TRBD2 | TRBV5-1 | TGCGCCAGCAGCGCCGGAGGGAGCGGGGGGGCCTGGGAGACCCAGTACTTC | CASSAGGSGGAWETQYF
NA | TRBJ2-3 | NA | TRBV30 | TGTGCCTGGAGCATGGATACGCAGTATTTT | CAWSMDTQYF
few | TRBJ2-2 | NA | TRBV7-3 | TGTGCCAGCAGCTTTACTCCGGGACTCGGAAGTGCCGGGGAGCTGTTTTTT | CASSFTPGLGSAGELFF
NA | TRBJ1-2 | NA | TRBV4-1 | TGCGCCAGCAGCCAAGAAGAGCAGCATGGCTACACCTTC | CASSQEEQHGYTF
NA | TRBJ1-5 | NA | TRBV19 | TGTGCCAGTAGATTACAGGGTGGCAATCAGCCCCAGCATTTT | CASRLQGGNQPQHF
NA | TRBJ2-3 | NA | TRBV11-2 | TGTGCCAGCAGCTTAGGGGAGGTAGATACGCAGTATTTT | CASSLGEVDTQYF
few | TRBJ2-7 | NA | TRBV13 | TGTGCCAGCAGCTCCACAGGGCGATTATCCTACGAGCAGTACTTC | CASSSTGRLSYEQYF
NA | TRBJ2-5 | TRBD2 | TRBV5-4 | TGTGCCAGCAGCTTGGCGGGGGAGGGCCGCCAAGAGACCCAGTACTTC | CASSLAGEGRQETQYF
NA | TRBJ1-5 | NA | TRBV2 | TGTGCCAGCAGTGCGCCAGTCAATCAGCCCCAGCATTTT | CASSAPVNQPQHF
medium-sized | TRBJ2-7 | TRBD2 | TRBV30 | TGTGCCTGGAGGGTAGCGGGAGTGGGTCGGGAGCAGTACTTC | CAWRVAGVGREQYF
NA | TRBJ1-3 | NA | TRBV30 | TGTGCCTGGAGTAGGGGGGACAAGAGAAACACCATATATTTT | CAWSRGDKRNTIYF
NA | TRBJ1-2 | TRBD1 | TRBV19 | TGTGCCAGGCAGGGGGGCTATGGCTACACCTTC | CARQGGYGYTF
NA | TRBJ2-7 | TRBD2 | TRBV6-5 | TGTGCCAGCAGGGGGCTAGCGGGCTACGAGCAGTACTTC | CASRGLAGYEQYF
NA | TRBJ1-5 | NA | TRBV2 | TGTGCCAGCAGTGGTTATAAGGGCGCGGGGCCCCAGCATTTT | CASSGYKGAGPQHF
once | TRBJ1-1 | TRBD1 | TRBV30 | TGTGCCTGGAGTACATCAGGGGGTACTGAAGCTTTCTTT | CAWSTSGGTEAFF
NA | TRBJ2-5 | NA | TRBV5-1 | TGCGCCAGCAGCTTGCCGTCTGGAGAGACCCAGTACTTC | CASSLPSGETQYF